The T cell receptor (beta chain) described here comes from a study of response to subunit inactivated influenza vaccine. Notes on the study in general: Each seasonal flu vaccination may recruit only limited new T cells, authors suggested.

One entry per CDR3 protein results from TCRdb running MiXCR on the RT-PCR reads. The table shows about 530,000 distinct CDR3 sequences, with approximately 10% occurring only once. The CDR3 is 15 residues long. Germline assignment: CDR1 MDHEN and CDR2 SYDVKM. Trimming shortened V by 8 bases and J by 0 bases, and 15 bases separated the two germline ends. This clonotype has ten or more counts. Its specificity is unknown. V gene TRBV28 combines with J gene TRBJ2-3; tentatively, D is TRBD2 (6 bases). The sequences come from PBMCs from blood, collected on the day of vaccination. This clonotype originated in a man aged 50 to 60 who received an inactivated influenza vaccine. The CDR3 protein is CASSPLAISTDTQYF. CDR3 coding DNA: TGTGCCAGCTCACCCCTAGCGATTAGCACAGATACGCAGTATTTT.